The rows below give T cell receptor beta chains drawn from one sample of a study of cytomegalovirus exposure and HLA in healthy donors. Repertoires were generated with immunoSEQ multiplex PCR, while TCRdb's copy carries only in-frame clones and drops some. Of some 120,000 clones listed, 60% to 80% are singletons. The sequencing sample was made of PBMCs. These receptors were obtained from a human donor in good health. The CDR3 runs from the conserved cysteine through the conserved F or W. The D gene is left open where the match is weak. Rows may omit the clone size; those that give it use once, few, many or a size class.

NA	TRBV28	NA	TRBJ1-2	TGTGCCAGCAGGGTACAGGGCAACTATGGCTACACCTTC	CASRVQGNYGYTF
TRBD1	TRBV6-4	few	TRBJ2-2	TGTGCCAGCAGTCGAGACAGGGGAGTGGGAGAGCTGTTTTTT	CASSRDRGVGELFF
NA	TRBV5-4	NA	TRBJ2-7	TGTGCCAGCAGCTTCTCCTCCTCCTACGAGCAGTACTTC	CASSFSSSYEQYF
TRBD2	TRBV9	NA	TRBJ2-2	TGTGCCAGCAGCGTATTCCAGCGGGGGGCAAGCACCGGGGAGCTGTTTTTT	CASSVFQRGASTGELFF
TRBD2	TRBV6-4	NA	TRBJ2-1	TGTGCCAGCAGTCCCACCCTGGGGCGGGAGGGCCGCAATGAGCAGTTCTTC	CASSPTLGREGRNEQFF
TRBD2	TRBV6-1	NA	TRBJ2-3	TGTGCCAGCAGTGAAGTTAGCGGGGTGACAGATACGCAGTATTTT	CASSEVSGVTDTQYF
TRBD1	TRBV7-9	NA	TRBJ2-1	TGTGCCAGCAGTTTTAGGACAGGGGGCACCTACAATGAGCAGTTCTTC	CASSFRTGGTYNEQFF
NA	TRBV27	NA	TRBJ2-1	TGTGCCAGCGCCGTGAACCCTCTTGGCGAGCAGTTCTTC	CASAVNPLGEQFF
TRBD2	TRBV5-1	NA	TRBJ2-2	TGCGCCAGCAGCTTGTCCCCGGGACTAGCGGGAAACACCGGGGAGCTGTTTTTT	CASSLSPGLAGNTGELFF
TRBD2	TRBV6-5	few	TRBJ2-1	TGTGCCACCCAGGGGATGACTAGCGGGCTAAATGAGCAGTTCTTC	CATQGMTSGLNEQFF
NA	TRBV10-3	NA	TRBJ1-6	TGTGCCATCAGTGAGTCGTCTGGCAATTCACCCCTCCACTTT	CAISESSGNSPLHF
NA	TRBV5-6	NA	TRBJ2-3	TGTGCCAGCAGCTTCAGAAGCACAGATACGCAGTATTTT	CASSFRSTDTQYF
TRBD2	TRBV7-2	NA	TRBJ2-7	TGTGCCAGCAGTTTCCAGACTAGCGGGGGATACGAGCAGTACTTC	CASSFQTSGGYEQYF
NA	TRBV11-2	NA	TRBJ1-6	TGTGCCAGCAGCTCTCTCAACTCGAGGCGCTCACCCCTCCACTTT	CASSSLNSRRSPLHF
TRBD1	TRBV5-1	NA	TRBJ2-1	TGCGCCAGCAGCCCGCTGACAGGGGGCCACAATGAGCAGTTCTTC	CASSPLTGGHNEQFF
NA	TRBV19	NA	TRBJ1-6	TGTGCCAGTAGTATAGATTTCGGGGATTCACCCCTCCACTTT	CASSIDFGDSPLHF
NA	TRBV27	NA	TRBJ1-3	TGTGCCAGCAGTTTATTCCCGGGGGGGTCTGGAAACACCATATATTTT	CASSLFPGGSGNTIYF
TRBD1	TRBV5-1	NA	TRBJ2-1	TGCGCCAGCAGCTCTAGGGACAGCTACAATGAGCAGTTCTTC	CASSSRDSYNEQFF
TRBD1	TRBV6-5	NA	TRBJ1-2	TGTGCCAGCACTTACGGGGACAGGGGGAACTATGGCTACACCTTC	CASTYGDRGNYGYTF
TRBD1	TRBV7-7	NA	TRBJ1-3	TGTGCTAGCAGCTTAGGAGGCCCCAGGGGGGCAATTGGAAACACCATATATTTT	CASSLGGPRGAIGNTIYF
TRBD1	TRBV7-2	NA	TRBJ2-2	TGTGCCAGCAGCTCGGGACAGGGTGACACCGGGGAGCTGTTTTTT	CASSSGQGDTGELFF
NA	TRBV30	NA	TRBJ1-2	TGTGCCTGGAGTTGGGGGGGAGTACCTGGCTACACCTTC	CAWSWGGVPGYTF
TRBD1	TRBV7-2	NA	TRBJ2-3	TGTGCCAGCAGCTATCGACAGGGGGCAGGAGATACGCAGTATTTT	CASSYRQGAGDTQYF
NA	TRBV29-1	NA	TRBJ2-7	TGCAGCGTTGAAGAAGGGGCCGGCTACGAGCAGTACTTC	CSVEEGAGYEQYF
NA	TRBV7-2	NA	TRBJ2-2	TGTGCCAGCAGTTTAACAAACACCGGGGAGCTGTTTTTT	CASSLTNTGELFF
TRBD1	TRBV5-1	few	TRBJ2-5	TGCGCCAGCAGCCCAGGACAGGACCAAGAGACCCAGTACTTC	CASSPGQDQETQYF
TRBD1	TRBV18	few	TRBJ2-4	TGTGCCAGCTCATCTACCGGGACAGGGGGCGCGGGCATTCAGTACTTC	CASSSTGTGGAGIQYF
TRBD1	TRBV10-2	NA	TRBJ2-1	TGCGCCAGCAGGGGGACAGGGTTGGTCAATGAGCAGTTCTTC	CASRGTGLVNEQFF
TRBD1	TRBV7-2	NA	TRBJ2-7	TGTGCCAGCAGCCACAGGGGGCGCGAGCAGTACTTC	CASSHRGREQYF
NA	TRBV25-1	few	TRBJ2-2	TGTGCCAGCAGGAGGACACAGCCCGCATCCGGGGAGCTGTTTTTT	CASRRTQPASGELFF
NA	TRBV30	NA	TRBJ2-1	TGTGCCTGGAGTGCCGGGGGGCTGTCCTACAATGAGCAGTTCTTC	CAWSAGGLSYNEQFF
TRBD2	TRBV13	NA	TRBJ2-1	TGTGCCAGCAGCTCTTCACTAGCGAATGAGCAGTTCTTC	CASSSSLANEQFF
NA	TRBV28	NA	TRBJ2-2	TGTGCCAGCAGTTTACGTCGAGGAAACACCGGGGAGCTGTTTTTT	CASSLRRGNTGELFF
NA	TRBV4-3	NA	TRBJ2-3	TGCGCCAGCAGCGCCCGGGTCCTAAACACAGATACGCAGTATTTT	CASSARVLNTDTQYF
TRBD2	TRBV28	NA	TRBJ2-5	TGTGCCAGCAGTTTAGCTAGCGGGAGGGCCTTTTTAGAGACCCAGTACTTC	CASSLASGRAFLETQYF
TRBD2	TRBV2	NA	TRBJ2-7	TGTGCCAGCAGTGTCGGACTAGCGGGGTTATACTACGAGCAGTACTTC	CASSVGLAGLYYEQYF
NA	TRBV27	NA	TRBJ2-3	TGTGCCAGCATCGCCAGACAGACCAGCACAGATACGCAGTATTTT	CASIARQTSTDTQYF
NA	TRBV5-1	NA	TRBJ2-5	TGCGCCAGCAGCTTCTCGGAGACCCAGTACTTC	CASSFSETQYF
TRBD2	TRBV6-6	NA	TRBJ2-7	TGTGCCAGCAGAGGACTAGCGGGAGCTAACGAGCAGTACTTC	CASRGLAGANEQYF
NA	TRBV2	NA	TRBJ2-1	TGTGCCAGCAGAGAAAGGCAGGGGAAGCAGTTCTTC	CASRERQGKQFF
NA	TRBV4-3	NA	TRBJ2-1	TGCGCCAGCAGCCAAGCGCCCGGGCGGGGAGACTACAATGAGCAGTTCTTC	CASSQAPGRGDYNEQFF
NA	TRBV27	NA	TRBJ2-1	TGTGCCAGCAGTTTTTCCACGCGAAGTTACAATGAGCAGTTCTTC	CASSFSTRSYNEQFF
NA	TRBV7-2	NA	TRBJ2-5	TGTGCCAGCAGCCAAGGCCGGACTAATGTGACCCAGTACTTC	CASSQGRTNVTQYF
TRBD1	TRBV28	NA	TRBJ2-7	TGTGCCACCCAGGGGGTCTACGAGCAGTACTTC	CATQGVYEQYF
NA	TRBV12-5	NA	TRBJ2-2	TGTGCTAGTGGCCGTTCGAACACCGGGGAGCTGTTTTTT	CASGRSNTGELFF
TRBD2	TRBV2	NA	TRBJ2-3	TGTGCCAGCATGCGGACTAGCGGGATTCTCACAGATACGCAGTATTTT	CASMRTSGILTDTQYF
TRBD2	TRBV6-5	once	TRBJ2-7	TGTGCCAGCAGTGTCACCGGGGGGGTTACCTACGAGCAGTACTTC	CASSVTGGVTYEQYF
NA	TRBV5-1	NA	TRBJ1-2	TGCGCCAGCAGCTTGGTGGCCGAAGGCGGTGGCTACACCTTC	CASSLVAEGGGYTF
NA	TRBV6-1	NA	TRBJ1-5	TGTGCCAGCAGCCCCCAGGAGGGGAACAATCAGCCCCAGCATTTT	CASSPQEGNNQPQHF
TRBD1	TRBV5-8	NA	TRBJ1-4	TGTGCCAGCAGCTTGTCCGGACAGGGGGCTATCATACGGGAAAAACTGTTTTTT	CASSLSGQGAIIREKLFF
TRBD1	TRBV6-5	NA	TRBJ1-2	TGTGCCAGCAGTTACAGGGGGACAGGGTACGGCTACACCTTC	CASSYRGTGYGYTF
TRBD2	TRBV4-2	NA	TRBJ2-1	TGTGCCAGCAGCCAAGTGGGGGGGGATGAGCAGTTCTTC	CASSQVGGDEQFF
NA	TRBV28	NA	TRBJ2-7	TGTGCCAGCAGTTCCTACTCCTACGAGCAGTACTTC	CASSSYSYEQYF
NA	TRBV6-5	NA	TRBJ1-1	TGTGCCAGCAGTTACGTACCTCGTGCGTCCGGGACTGAAGCTTTCTTT	CASSYVPRASGTEAFF
TRBD1	TRBV7-2	few	TRBJ1-6	TGTGCCAGCAGCCCGGGACAGGGGAACAATTCACCCCTCCACTTT	CASSPGQGNNSPLHF
NA	TRBV18	once	TRBJ1-2	TGTGCCAGCTCACCGGACAGCCGAAGTGGGGGCTACACCTTC	CASSPDSRSGGYTF
TRBD1	TRBV4-2	NA	TRBJ2-7	TGTGCCAGCAGCCAAGATCTACTAACAGGGGGCGCGGATGAGCAGTACTTC	CASSQDLLTGGADEQYF